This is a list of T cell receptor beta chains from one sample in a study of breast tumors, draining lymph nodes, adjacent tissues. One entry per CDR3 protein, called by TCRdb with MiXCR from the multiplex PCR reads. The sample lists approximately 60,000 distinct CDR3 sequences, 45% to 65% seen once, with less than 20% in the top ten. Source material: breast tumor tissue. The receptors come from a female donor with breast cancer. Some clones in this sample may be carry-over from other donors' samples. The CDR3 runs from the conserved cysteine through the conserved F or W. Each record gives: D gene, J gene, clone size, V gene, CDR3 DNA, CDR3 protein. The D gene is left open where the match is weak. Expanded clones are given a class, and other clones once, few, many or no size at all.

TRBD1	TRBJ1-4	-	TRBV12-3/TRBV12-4	TGTGCCGGCAGTTTTATTCACGGGGCGGGACAGGGGCATGAAAAGCTGTTTTTT	CAGSFIHGAGQGHEKLFF
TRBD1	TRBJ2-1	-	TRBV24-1	TGTGCCACCAGTGACCCCGGGACAGGGGCCTACAATGAGCAGTTCTTC	CATSDPGTGAYNEQFF
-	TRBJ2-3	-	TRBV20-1	TGCAGTGCACGGGACTTCAGAACAACGGATACGCAGTATTTT	CSARDFRTTDTQYF
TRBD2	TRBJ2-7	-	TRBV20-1	TGCAGTGCCCCGGGACTAGCGGGAGCCTCCCATCCCTACGAGCAGTACTTT	CSAPGLAGASHPYEQYF
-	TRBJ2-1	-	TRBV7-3	TGTGCCAGCAGCCTCCAGGCCTACAATGAGCAGTTCTTC	CASSLQAYNEQFF
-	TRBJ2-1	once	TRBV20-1	TGCAGTGCTAGAGGGGAGCGACGCTGCAATGAGCAGTTCTTC	CSARGERRCNEQFF
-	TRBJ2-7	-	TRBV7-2	TGTGCCAGCAGCTCCTTTATTACGTTCTACGAGCAGTACTTC	CASSSFITFYEQYF
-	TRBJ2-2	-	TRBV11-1	TGTGCCAGCAGCTTTTCTAACACCGGGGAGCTGTTTTTT	CASSFSNTGELFF
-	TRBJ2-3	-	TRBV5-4	TGTGCCAGCAGCATCACTAACAGCGCAGATACGCAGTATTTT	CASSITNSADTQYF
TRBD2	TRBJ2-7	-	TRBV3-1	TGTGCCAGCAGCTACCTTCTTAGTGACCGACTAGCGGGCAAAAACTACGAGCAGTACTTC	CASSYLLSDRLAGKNYEQYF
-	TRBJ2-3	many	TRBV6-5	TGTGCCAGCAGTCCTGAGGGACTCCACACTGTCACAGATACGCAGTATTTT	CASSPEGLHTVTDTQYF
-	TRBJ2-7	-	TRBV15	TGTGCCACCAGCAGCTTAGGCCCGGGAGCCGCCTACGAGCAGTACTTC	CATSSLGPGAAYEQYF
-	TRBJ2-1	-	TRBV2	TGTGCCAGCAGGACCCAGCAACGACAGCCTAATGAGCAGTTCTTC	CASRTQQRQPNEQFF
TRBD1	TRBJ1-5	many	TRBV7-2	TGTGCCAGCAGCTTAGAAGTATTGGTGGGTACAGGGGGCTACAATCAGCCCCAGCATTTT	CASSLEVLVGTGGYNQPQHF
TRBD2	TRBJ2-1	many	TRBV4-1	TGCGCCAGCAGCCAAGATACAAGGCGGGGGGCCTCCTACAATGAGCAGTTCTTC	CASSQDTRRGASYNEQFF
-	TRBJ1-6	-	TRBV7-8	TGTGCCAGCAGCCGAACATCCTATAATTCACCCCTCCACTTT	CASSRTSYNSPLHF
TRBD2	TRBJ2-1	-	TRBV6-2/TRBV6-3	TGTGCCAGCAGTCACTTGGTAGCGGGAGGGTCCTACAATGAGCAGTTCTTC	CASSHLVAGGSYNEQFF
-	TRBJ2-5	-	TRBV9	TGTGCCAGCAGCGTAGCTGGGCGGATAGGAGAGACCCAGTACTTC	CASSVAGRIGETQYF
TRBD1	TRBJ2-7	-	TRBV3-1	TGTGCCAGCAGCCAAGGGGGGACAGGTACCTACGAGCAGTACTTC	CASSQGGTGTYEQYF
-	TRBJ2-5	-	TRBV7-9	TGTGCCAGCAGCCCCGGGACCGTCCGGACCCAGTACTTC	CASSPGTVRTQYF
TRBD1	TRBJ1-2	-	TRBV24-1	TGTGCCACCAGTGATCCTACGACAGGGGACGTTGGGTACACCTTC	CATSDPTTGDVGYTF
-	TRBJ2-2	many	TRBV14	TGTGCCAGCAGCCAAAACCGGGACCTCCGCGGAGAGCTGTTTTTT	CASSQNRDLRGELFF
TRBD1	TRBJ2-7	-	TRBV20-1	TGCAGTGCTAGCCCCGGGGACAGCCACGAGCAGTACTTC	CSASPGDSHEQYF
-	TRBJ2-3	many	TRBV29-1	TGCAGCGGGGGGCTAGCCCTCACAGATACGCAGTATTTT	CSGGLALTDTQYF
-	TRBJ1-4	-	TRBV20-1	TGCAGTGCTAGACAAGAGGGTTTGGTTGAAAAACTGTTTTTT	CSARQEGLVEKLFF
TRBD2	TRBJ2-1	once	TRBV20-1	TGCAGTGCTAGAGCGGGGGGGCTTTTTGAGCAGTTCTTC	CSARAGGLFEQFF
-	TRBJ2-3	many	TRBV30	TGTGCCTGGAGTACGGGCGGGGCAGATACGCAGTATTTT	CAWSTGGADTQYF